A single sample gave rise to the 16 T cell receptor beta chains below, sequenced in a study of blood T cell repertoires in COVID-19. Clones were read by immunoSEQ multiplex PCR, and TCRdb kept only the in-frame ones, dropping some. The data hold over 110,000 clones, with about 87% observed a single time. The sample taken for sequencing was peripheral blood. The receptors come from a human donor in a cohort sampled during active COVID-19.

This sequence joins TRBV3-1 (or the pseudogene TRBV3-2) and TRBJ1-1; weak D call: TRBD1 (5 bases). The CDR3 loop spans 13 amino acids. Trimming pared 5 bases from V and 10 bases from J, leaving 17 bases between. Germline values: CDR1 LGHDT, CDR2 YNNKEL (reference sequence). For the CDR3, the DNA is TGTGCCAGCAGCTCCGACCCAGGGTTAGCAGCTTTCTTT. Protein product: CASSSDPGLAAFF.

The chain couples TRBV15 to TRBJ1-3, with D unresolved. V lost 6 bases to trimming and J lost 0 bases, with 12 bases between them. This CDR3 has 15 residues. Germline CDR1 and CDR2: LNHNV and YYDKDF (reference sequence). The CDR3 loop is CATRHGSGSGNTIYF. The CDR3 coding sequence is TGTGCCACCAGACACGGATCGGGCTCTGGAAACACCATATATTTT.

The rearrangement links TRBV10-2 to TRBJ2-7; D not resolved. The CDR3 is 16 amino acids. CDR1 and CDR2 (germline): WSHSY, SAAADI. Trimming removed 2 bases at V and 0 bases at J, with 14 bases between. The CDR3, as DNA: TGCGCCAGCAGTGAGCCAGGTATCAACCCCTCCTACGAGCAGTACTTC. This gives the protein CASSEPGINPSYEQYF.

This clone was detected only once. The CDR3 loop reads CASSRGREFKSNQPQHF. DNA of the CDR3: TGTGCCAGCTCACGGGGCAGGGAATTTAAGAGCAATCAGCCCCAGCATTTT. The chain combines TRBV18 with TRBJ1-5, with D possibly matching TRBD1 (5 bases). Germline assignment: CDR1 KGHSH and CDR2 LQKENI. This CDR3 region has 17 residues. With 4 bases removed from V and 1 base from J, the gap between germline ends came to 17 bases. Filled out from reference TRBV18 and TRBJ1-5, the complete variable domain reads NAGVMQNPRHLVRRRGQEARLRCSPMKGHSHVYWYRQLPEEGLKFMVYLQKENIIDESGMPKERFSAEFPKEGPSILRIQQVVRGDSAAYFCASSRGREFKSNQPQHFGDGTRLSIL.

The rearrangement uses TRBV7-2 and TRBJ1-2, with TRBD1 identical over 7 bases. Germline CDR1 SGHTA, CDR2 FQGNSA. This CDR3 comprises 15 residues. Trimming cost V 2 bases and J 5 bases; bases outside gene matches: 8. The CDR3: CASSLTGVDGYGYTF. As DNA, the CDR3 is TGTGCCAGCAGCTTAACAGGGGTGGATGGGTATGGCTACACCTTC.

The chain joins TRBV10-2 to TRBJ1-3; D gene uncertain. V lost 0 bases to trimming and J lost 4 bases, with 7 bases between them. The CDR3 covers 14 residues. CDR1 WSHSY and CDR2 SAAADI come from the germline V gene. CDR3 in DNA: TGCGCCAGCAGTGAGTCGTTCGGGGGAAACACCATATATTTT. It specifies CASSESFGGNTIYF.

The CDR3 nucleotides are TGTGCCAGCAGCGTAGTGGAGGACCCCGTCTATGGCTACACCTTC. Protein: CASSVVEDPVYGYTF. The chain couples TRBV9 to TRBJ1-2; D remains unclear. The germline V gene encodes CDR1 SGDLS and CDR2 YYNGEE. Trimming removed 0 bases at V and 4 bases at J, with 13 bases between. The CDR3 length is 15 residues.

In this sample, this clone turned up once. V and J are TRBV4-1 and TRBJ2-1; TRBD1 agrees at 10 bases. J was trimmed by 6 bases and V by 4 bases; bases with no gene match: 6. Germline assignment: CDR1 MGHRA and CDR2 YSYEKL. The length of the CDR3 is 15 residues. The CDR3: CASSPRDRGGNEQFF. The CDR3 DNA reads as TGCGCCAGCAGCCCCCGGGACAGGGGTGGCAATGAGCAGTTCTTC.

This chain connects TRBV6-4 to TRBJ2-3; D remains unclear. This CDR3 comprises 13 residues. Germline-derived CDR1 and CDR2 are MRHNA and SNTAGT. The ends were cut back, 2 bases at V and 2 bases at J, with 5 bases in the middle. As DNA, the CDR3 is TGTGCCAGCAGTGACCACTTCACAGATACGCAGTATTTT. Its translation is CASSDHFTDTQYF.

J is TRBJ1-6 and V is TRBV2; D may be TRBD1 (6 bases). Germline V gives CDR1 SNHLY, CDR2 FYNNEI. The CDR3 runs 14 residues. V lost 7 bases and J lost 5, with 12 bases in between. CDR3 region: CASTRDRNNSPLHF. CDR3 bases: TGTGCCAGCACCCGAGACAGGAATAATTCACCCCTCCACTTT.

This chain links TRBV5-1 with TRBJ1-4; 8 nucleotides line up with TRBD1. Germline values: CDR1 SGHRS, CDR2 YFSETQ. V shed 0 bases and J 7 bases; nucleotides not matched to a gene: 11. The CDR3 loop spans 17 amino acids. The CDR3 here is CASSLGWTGQGSEKLFF. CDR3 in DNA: TGCGCCAGCAGCTTGGGCTGGACAGGGCAAGGGAGTGAAAAACTGTTTTTT.

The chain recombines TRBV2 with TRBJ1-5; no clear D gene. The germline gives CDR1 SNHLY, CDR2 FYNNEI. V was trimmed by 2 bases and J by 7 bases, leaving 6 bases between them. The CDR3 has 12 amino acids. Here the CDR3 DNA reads TGTGCCAGCAGTGAACTTCAGCAGCCCCAGCATTTT. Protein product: CASSELQQPQHF.

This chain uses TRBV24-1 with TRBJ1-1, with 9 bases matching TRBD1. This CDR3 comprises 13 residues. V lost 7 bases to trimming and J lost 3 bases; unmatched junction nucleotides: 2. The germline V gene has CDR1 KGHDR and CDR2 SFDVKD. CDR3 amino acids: CATRNRGHTEAFF. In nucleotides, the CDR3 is TGTGCCACCAGAAACAGGGGGCACACTGAAGCTTTCTTT.

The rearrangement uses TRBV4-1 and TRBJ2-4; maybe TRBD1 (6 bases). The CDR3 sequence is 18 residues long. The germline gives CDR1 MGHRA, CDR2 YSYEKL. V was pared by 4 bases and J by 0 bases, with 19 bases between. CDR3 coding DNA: TGCGCCAGCAGCCGGACTGGGGACATCCAGGGAGCCAAAAACATTCAGTACTTC. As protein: CASSRTGDIQGAKNIQYF.

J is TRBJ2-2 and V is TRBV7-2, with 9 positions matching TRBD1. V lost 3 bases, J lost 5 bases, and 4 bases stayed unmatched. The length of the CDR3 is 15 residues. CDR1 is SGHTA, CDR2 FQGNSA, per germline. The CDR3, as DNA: TGTGCCAGCAGCTTGAGACAGGGGGTAACCGGGGAGCTGTTTTTT. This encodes CASSLRQGVTGELFF.

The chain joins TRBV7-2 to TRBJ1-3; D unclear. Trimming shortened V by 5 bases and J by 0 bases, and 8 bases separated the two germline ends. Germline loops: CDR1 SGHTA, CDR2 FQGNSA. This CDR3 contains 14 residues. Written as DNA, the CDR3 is TGTGCCAGCAGCGAGTGGAGCTCTGGAAACACCATATATTTT. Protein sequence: CASSEWSSGNTIYF.